The entry that follows covers one T cell receptor (beta chain) sequence. Profiling relied on immunoSEQ multiplex PCR, and the TCRdb table lists in-frame clones only, not all of them. The sample has 200,000 to 250,000 clones; approximately 88% are singletons. The V gene lost 7 bases and the J gene lost 5 bases, with 14 bases spanning the gap. CDR3 length equals 12 residues. Germline CDR1 reads SQVTM; CDR2 reads ANQGSEA. Living in 24 US areas, the participants were between about 18 and 100 years of age. Cohort placement rested on clinical history that participants reported themselves. Before they entered the study, exposed participants had met a COVID-19 case within 2 weeks. This entry belongs to a study of blood T cell repertoires in COVID-19.

V and J are TRBV29-1 and TRBJ1-2; D not certain. This sequence was found in a woman aged 25 to 39 who had been exposed to COVID-19. Material for sequencing was PBMCs or T cells enriched from blood (not recorded which). As DNA, the CDR3 is TGCAGCGCACCGACAACGGGATATGGCTACACCTTC. Encoded protein: CSAPTTGYGYTF.